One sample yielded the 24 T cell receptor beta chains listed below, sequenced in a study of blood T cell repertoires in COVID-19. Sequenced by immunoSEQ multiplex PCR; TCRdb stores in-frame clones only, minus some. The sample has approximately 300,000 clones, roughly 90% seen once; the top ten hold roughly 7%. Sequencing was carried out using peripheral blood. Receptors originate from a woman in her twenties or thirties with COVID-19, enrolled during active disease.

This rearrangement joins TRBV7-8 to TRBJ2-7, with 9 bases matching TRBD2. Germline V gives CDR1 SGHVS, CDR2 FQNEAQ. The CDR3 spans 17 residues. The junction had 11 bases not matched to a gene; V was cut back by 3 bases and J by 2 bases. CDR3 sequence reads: CASSFLLAGRTTYEQYF. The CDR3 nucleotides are TGTGCCAGCAGCTTCCTCCTAGCGGGACGGACAACCTACGAGCAGTACTTC.

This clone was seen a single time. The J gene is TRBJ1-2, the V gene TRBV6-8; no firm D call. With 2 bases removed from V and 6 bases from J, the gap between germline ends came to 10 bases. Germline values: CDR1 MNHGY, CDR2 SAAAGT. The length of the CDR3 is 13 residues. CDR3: CASSYQDWDGYTF. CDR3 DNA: TGTGCCAGCAGTTACCAGGACTGGGATGGCTACACCTTC.

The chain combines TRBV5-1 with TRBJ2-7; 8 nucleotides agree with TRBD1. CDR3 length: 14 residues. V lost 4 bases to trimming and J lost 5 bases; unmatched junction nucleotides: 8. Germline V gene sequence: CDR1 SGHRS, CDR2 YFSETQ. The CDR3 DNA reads TGCGCCAGCAGCCTACGGACAGGGCCCCACGAGCAGTACTTC. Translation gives CASSLRTGPHEQYF.

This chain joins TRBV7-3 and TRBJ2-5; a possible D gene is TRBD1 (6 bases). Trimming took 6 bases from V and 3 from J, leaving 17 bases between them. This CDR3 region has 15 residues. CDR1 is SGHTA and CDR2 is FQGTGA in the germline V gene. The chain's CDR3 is CASRQRPGQEETQYF. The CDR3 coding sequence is TGTGCCAGCAGGCAAAGACCGGGACAAGAAGAGACCCAGTACTTC.

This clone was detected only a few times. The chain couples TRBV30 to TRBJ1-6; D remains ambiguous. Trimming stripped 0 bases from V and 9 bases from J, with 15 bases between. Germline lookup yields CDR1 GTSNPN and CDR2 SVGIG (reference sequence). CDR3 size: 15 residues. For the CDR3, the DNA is TGTGCCTGGAGTGTACTGGTAACTGAGGGTTCACCCCTCCACTTT. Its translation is CAWSVLVTEGSPLHF.

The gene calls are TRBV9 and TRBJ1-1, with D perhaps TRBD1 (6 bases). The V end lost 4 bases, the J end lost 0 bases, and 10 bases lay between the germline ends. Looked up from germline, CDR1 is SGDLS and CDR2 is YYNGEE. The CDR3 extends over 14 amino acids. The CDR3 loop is CASSPRQVNTEAFF. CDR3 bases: TGTGCCAGCAGCCCCCGACAGGTGAACACTGAAGCTTTCTTT.

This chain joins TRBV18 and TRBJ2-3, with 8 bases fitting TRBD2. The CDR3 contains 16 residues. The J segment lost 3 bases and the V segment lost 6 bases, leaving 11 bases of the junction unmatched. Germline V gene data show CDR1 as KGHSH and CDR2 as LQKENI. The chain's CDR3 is CASSGKAGARTDTQYF. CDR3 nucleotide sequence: TGTGCCAGCTCGGGTAAAGCGGGAGCTCGGACAGATACGCAGTATTTT.

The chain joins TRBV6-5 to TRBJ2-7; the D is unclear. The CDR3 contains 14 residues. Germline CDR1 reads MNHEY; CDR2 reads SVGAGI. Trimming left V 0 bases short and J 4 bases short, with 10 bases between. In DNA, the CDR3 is TGTGCCAGCAGTTACTCCGGAGAACGATACGAGCAGTACTTC. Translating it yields CASSYSGERYEQYF.

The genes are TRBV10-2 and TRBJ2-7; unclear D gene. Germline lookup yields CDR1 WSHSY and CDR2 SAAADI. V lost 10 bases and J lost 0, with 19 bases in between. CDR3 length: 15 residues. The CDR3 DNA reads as TGCGCCACCTCGAAGTCCCTGAGAAGCTCCTACGAGCAGTACTTC. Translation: CATSKSLRSSYEQYF.

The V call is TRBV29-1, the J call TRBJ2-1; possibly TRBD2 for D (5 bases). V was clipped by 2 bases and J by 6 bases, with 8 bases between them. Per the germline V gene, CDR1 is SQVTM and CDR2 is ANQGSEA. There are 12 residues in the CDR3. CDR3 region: CSVELAGNEQFF. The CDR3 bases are TGCAGCGTTGAACTAGCCGGCAATGAGCAGTTCTTC.

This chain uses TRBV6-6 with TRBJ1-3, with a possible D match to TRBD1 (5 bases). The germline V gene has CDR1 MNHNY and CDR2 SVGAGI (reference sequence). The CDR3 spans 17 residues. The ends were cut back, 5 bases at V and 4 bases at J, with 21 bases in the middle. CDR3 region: CASSPNRFALRGNTIYF. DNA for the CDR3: TGTGCCAGCAGTCCAAACAGGTTTGCTCTGCGGGGAAACACCATATATTTT.

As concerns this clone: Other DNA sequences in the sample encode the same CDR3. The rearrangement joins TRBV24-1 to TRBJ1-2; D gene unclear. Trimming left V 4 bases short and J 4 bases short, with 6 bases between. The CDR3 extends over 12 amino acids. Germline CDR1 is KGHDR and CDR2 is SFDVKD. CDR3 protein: CATSETGYGYTF. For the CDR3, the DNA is TGTGCCACCAGTGAAACCGGCTATGGCTACACCTTC.

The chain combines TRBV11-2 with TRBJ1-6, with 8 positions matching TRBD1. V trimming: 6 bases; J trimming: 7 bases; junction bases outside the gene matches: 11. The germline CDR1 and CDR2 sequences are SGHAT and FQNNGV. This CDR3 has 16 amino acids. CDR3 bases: TGTGCCAGCAGTCGCTACGGACAGGGTCGCAATTCACCCCTCCACTTT. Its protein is CASSRYGQGRNSPLHF.

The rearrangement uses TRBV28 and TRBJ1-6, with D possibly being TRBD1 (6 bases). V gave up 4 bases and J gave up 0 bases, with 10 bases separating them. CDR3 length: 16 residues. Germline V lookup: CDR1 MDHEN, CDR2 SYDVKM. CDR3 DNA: TGTGCCAGCAGTTCCGGGGGGGCCTCCTATAATTCACCCCTCCACTTT. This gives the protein CASSSGGASYNSPLHF.

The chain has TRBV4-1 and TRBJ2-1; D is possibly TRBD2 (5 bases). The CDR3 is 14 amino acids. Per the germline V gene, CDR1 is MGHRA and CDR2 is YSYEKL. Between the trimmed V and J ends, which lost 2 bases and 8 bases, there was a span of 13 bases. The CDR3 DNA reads TGCGCCAGCAGCCAAACGGACTTGGTTGATGAGCAGTTCTTC. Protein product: CASSQTDLVDEQFF.

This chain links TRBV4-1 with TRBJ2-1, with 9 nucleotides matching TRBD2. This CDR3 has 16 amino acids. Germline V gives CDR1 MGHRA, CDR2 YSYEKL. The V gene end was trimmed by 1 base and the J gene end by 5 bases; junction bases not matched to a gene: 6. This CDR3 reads CASSQVGLAGNNEQFF. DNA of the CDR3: TGCGCCAGCAGCCAAGTCGGGCTAGCGGGGAACAATGAGCAGTTCTTC.

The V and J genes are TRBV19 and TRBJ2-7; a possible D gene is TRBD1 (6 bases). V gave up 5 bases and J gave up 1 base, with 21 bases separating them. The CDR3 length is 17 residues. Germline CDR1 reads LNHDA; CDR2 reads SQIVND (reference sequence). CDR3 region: CASSPQLRDIRSYEQYF. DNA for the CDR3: TGTGCCAGTAGTCCCCAACTCCGGGACATCCGATCCTACGAGCAGTACTTC.

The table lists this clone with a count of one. Here the CDR3 DNA reads TGCGCCAGCAGCTTGCCAGGGGCTAACGGGGAGCTGTTTTTT. Encoded protein: CASSLPGANGELFF. The chain couples TRBV5-1 to TRBJ2-2; D is perhaps TRBD1 (6 bases). V lost 1 base, J lost 7 bases, and 11 bases lay in between. The germline V gene encodes CDR1 SGHRS and CDR2 YFSETQ. This CDR3 is 14 amino acids long.

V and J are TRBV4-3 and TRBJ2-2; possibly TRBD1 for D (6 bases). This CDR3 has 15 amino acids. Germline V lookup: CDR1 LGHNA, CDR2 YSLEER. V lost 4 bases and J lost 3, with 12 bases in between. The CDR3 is CASSPQGFDTGELFF. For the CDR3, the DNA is TGCGCCAGCAGCCCACAGGGCTTCGACACCGGGGAGCTGTTTTTT.

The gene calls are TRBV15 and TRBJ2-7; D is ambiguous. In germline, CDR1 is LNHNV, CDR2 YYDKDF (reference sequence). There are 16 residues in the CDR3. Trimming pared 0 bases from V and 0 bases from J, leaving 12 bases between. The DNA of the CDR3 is TGTGCCACCAGCAGAGAACGCCAGGTCTTCTCCTACGAGCAGTACTTC. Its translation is CATSRERQVFSYEQYF.

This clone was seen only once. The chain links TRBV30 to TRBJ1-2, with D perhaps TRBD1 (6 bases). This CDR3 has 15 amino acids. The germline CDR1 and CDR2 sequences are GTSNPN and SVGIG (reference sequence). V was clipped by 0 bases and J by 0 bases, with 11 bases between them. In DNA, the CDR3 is TGTGCCTGGAGTGTCCGGACAGTCTCTAACTATGGCTACACCTTC. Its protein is CAWSVRTVSNYGYTF. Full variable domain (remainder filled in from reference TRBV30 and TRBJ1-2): SQTIHQWPATLVQPVGSPLSLECTVEGTSNPNLYWYRQAAGRGLQLLFYSVGIGQISSEVPQNLSASRPQDRQFILSSKKLLLSDSGFYLCAWSVRTVSNYGYTFGSGTRLTVV.

The CDR3 sequence is CASSKTGASAKNIQYF. The CDR3 DNA reads as TGCGCCAGCAGCAAAACAGGGGCCTCAGCCAAAAACATTCAGTACTTC. The V gene is TRBV5-1, the J gene TRBJ2-4; 7 bases line up with TRBD1. Germline-derived CDR1 and CDR2 are SGHRS and YFSETQ. CDR3 length: 16 amino acids. V lost 4 bases to trimming and J lost 0 bases; unmatched junction nucleotides: 7.

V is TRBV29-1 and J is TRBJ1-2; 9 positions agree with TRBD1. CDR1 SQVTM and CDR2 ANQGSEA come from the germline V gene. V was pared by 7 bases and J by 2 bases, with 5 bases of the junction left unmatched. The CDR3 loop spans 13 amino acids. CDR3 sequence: CSAGTGPNYGYTF. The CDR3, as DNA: TGCAGCGCCGGGACAGGGCCCAACTATGGCTACACCTTC.

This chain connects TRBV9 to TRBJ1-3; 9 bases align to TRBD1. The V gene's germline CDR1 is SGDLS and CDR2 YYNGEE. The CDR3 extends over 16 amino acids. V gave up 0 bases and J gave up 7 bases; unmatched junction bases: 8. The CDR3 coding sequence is TGTGCCAGCAGCGTAGAGGGACAGGGCATAGGGAACACCATATATTTT. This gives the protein CASSVEGQGIGNTIYF.